A single sample is the source of the 4 T cell receptor beta chains below, sequenced in a study of cytomegalovirus exposure and HLA in healthy donors. The PCR employed 60 Vbeta primers together with 13 Jbeta primers. The table came from immunoSEQ multiplex PCR; TCRdb's copy has only in-frame clones and leaves some out. The sample records some 81,000 clones, 72% being singletons. Sequencing was carried out using PBMCs. Every receptor here comes from a woman aged 40-49 years in good health and CMV-seropositive.

The chain uses TRBV7-2 and TRBJ2-3, with 14 bases matching TRBD2. Trimming at V came to 4 bases and at J to 3 bases, leaving 3 bases not matched to a gene. This CDR3 spans 16 amino acids. The germline CDR1 and CDR2 sequences are SGHTA and FQGNSA. The CDR3: CASSSTSGGGTDTQYF. CDR3 in DNA: TGTGCCAGCAGCTCGACTAGCGGGGGGGGGACAGATACGCAGTATTTT.

V gene TRBV5-1 combines with J gene TRBJ2-2; 8 nucleotides match TRBD2. The CDR3 is 14 amino acids. Germline assignment: CDR1 SGHRS and CDR2 YFSETQ. V trimming: 5 bases; J trimming: 5 bases; junction bases outside the gene matches: 5. In nucleotides, the CDR3 is TGCGCCAGCAGGTCCCGGGAGGGAACCGGGGAGCTGTTTTTT. Residues: CASRSREGTGELFF.

Only one count was recorded for this clone. V usage is TRBV10-1 and J usage is TRBJ2-5, with 7 bases aligning to TRBD1. This CDR3 has 14 residues. CDR1 is WNHNN and CDR2 is SYGVQD in the germline V gene (reference sequence). The V and J ends lost 6 bases and 1 base, in that order; junction bases with no gene match: 5. In DNA, the CDR3 is TGCGCCAGCAGGGAGACAGGGTGCCAAGAGACCCAGTACTTC. It encodes CASRETGCQETQYF.

In its sample, this clone was seen a few times. The J gene is TRBJ2-5, the V gene TRBV7-2; 7 nucleotides line up with TRBD1. V lost 3 bases to trimming and J lost 3 bases; unmatched junction nucleotides: 7. The germline CDR1 and CDR2 sequences are SGHTA and FQGNSA. This CDR3 contains 15 residues. As DNA, the CDR3 is TGTGCCAGCAGCTTTGATTTCGACAGGGAAGAGACCCAGTACTTC. This gives the protein CASSFDFDREETQYF.